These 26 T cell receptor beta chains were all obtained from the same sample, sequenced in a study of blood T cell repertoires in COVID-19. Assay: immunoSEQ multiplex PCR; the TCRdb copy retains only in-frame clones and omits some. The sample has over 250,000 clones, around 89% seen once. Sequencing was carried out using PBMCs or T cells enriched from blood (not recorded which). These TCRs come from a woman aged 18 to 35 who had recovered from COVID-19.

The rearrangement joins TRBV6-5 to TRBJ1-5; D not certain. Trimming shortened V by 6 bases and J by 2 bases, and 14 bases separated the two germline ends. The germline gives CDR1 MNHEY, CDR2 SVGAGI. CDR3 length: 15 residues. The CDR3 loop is CASSTTVKGNQPQHF. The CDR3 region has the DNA TGTGCCAGCAGCACAACAGTGAAGGGCAATCAGCCCCAGCATTTT.

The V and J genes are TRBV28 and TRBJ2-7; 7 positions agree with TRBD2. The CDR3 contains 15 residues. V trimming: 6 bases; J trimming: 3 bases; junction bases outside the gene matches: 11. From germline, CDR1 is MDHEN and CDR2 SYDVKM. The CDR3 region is CASRKGLTPFYEQYF. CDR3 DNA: TGTGCCAGCAGGAAGGGACTAACTCCATTCTACGAGCAGTACTTC.

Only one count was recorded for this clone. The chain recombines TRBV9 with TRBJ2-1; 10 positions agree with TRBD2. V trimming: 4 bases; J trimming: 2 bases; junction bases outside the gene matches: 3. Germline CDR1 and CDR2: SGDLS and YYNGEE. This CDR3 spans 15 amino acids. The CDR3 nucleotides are TGTGCCAGCAGCCGCGGGACTAGCGCCTACAATGAGCAGTTCTTC. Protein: CASSRGTSAYNEQFF.

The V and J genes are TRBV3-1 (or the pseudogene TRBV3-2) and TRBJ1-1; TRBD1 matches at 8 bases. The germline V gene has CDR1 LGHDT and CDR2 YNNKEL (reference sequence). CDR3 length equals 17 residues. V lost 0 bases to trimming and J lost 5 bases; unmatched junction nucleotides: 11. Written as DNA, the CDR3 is TGTGCCAGCAGCCAAGACTGGACAGGGACCAGGATAACTGAAGCTTTCTTT. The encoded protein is CASSQDWTGTRITEAFF.

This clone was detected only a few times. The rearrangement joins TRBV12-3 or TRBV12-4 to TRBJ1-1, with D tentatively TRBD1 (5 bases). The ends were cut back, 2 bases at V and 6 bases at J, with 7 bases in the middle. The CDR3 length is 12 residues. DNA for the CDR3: TGTGCCAGCAGTTTACGCAGGGCTGAAGCTTTCTTT. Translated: CASSLRRAEAFF.

CDR3 in amino acids: CASKGQITNTEAFF. The CDR3, as DNA: TGTGCCAGCAAAGGACAGATAACGAACACTGAAGCTTTCTTT. The gene calls are TRBV2 and TRBJ1-1, with D perhaps matching TRBD1 (6 bases). Germline V gene data show CDR1 as SNHLY and CDR2 as FYNNEI. The CDR3 contains 14 residues. Trimming left V 7 bases short and J 1 base short, with 13 bases between.

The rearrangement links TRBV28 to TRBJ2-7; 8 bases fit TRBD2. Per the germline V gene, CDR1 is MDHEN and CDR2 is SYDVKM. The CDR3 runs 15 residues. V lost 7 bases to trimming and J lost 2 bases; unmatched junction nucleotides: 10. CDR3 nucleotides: TGTGCCAGCACCTTGATAACGGGGGGGGCCTACGAGCAGTACTTC. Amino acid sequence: CASTLITGGAYEQYF.

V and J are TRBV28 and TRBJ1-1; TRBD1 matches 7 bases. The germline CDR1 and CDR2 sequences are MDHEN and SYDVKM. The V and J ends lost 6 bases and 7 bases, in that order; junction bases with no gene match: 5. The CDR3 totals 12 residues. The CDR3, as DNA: TGTGCCAGCAGGAAACAGGGGTTTGAAGCTTTCTTT. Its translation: CASRKQGFEAFF.

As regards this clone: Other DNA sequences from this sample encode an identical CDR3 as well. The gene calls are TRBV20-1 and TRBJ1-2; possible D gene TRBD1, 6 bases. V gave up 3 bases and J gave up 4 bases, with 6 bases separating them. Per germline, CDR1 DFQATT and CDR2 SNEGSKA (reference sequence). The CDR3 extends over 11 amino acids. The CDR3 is CSARDSYGYTF. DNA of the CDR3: TGCAGTGCTAGGGACAGCTATGGCTACACCTTC.

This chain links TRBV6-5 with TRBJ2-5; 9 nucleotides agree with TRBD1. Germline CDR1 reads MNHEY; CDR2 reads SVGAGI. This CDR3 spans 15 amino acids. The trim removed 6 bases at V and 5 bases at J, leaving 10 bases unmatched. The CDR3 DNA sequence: TGTGCCAGCAGCCACCGGACAGGGGCCCGGGAGACCCAGTACTTC. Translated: CASSHRTGARETQYF.

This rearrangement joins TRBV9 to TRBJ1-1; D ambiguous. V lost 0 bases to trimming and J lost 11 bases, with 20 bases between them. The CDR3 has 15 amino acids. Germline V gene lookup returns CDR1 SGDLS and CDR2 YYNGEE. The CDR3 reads CASSVVPSGRNEAFF. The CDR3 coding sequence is TGTGCCAGCAGCGTAGTCCCCTCCGGTCGAAATGAGGCTTTCTTT.

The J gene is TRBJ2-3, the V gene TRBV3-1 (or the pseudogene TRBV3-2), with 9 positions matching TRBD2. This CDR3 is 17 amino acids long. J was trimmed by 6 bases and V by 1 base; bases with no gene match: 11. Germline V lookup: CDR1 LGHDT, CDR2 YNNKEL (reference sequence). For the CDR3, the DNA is TGTGCCAGCAGCCAAGGGGCGGGGGGGCCCCTTTTGGATACGCAGTATTTT. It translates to CASSQGAGGPLLDTQYF.

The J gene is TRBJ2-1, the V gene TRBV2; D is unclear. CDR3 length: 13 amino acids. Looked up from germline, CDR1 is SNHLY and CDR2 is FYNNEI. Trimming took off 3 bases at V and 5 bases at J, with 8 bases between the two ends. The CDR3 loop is CASSDLGDNEQFF. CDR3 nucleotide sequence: TGTGCCAGCAGTGATTTAGGAGACAATGAGCAGTTCTTC.

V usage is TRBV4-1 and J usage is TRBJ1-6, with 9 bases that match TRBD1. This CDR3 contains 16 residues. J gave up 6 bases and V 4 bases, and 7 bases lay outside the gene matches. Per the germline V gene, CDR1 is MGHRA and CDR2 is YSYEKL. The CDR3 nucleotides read TGCGCCAGCAGCCGAACGACAGGGGGGAGTAATTCACCCCTCCACTTT. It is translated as CASSRTTGGSNSPLHF.

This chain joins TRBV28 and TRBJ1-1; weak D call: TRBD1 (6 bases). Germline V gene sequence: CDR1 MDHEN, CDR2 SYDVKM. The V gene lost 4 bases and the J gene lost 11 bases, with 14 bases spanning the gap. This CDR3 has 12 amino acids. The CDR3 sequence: CASSSTGRGAFF. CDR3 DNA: TGTGCCAGCAGTTCTACAGGGAGGGGGGCTTTCTTT.

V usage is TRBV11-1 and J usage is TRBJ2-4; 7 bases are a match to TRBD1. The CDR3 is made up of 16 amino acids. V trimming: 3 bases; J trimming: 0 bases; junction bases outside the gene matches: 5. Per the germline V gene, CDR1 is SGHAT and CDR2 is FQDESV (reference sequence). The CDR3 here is CASSLKGALAKNIQYF. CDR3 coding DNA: TGTGCCAGCAGCTTGAAGGGGGCACTAGCCAAAAACATTCAGTACTTC.

For the CDR3, the DNA is TGTGCCAGCAGTGAACGGGGAGGCAATCAGCCCCAGCATTTT. Translating gives CASSERGGNQPQHF. The chain links TRBV6-1 to TRBJ1-5; D uncertain. The length of the CDR3 is 14 residues. Germline V CDR1 and CDR2: MNHNS, SASEGT. V lost 2 bases, J lost 2 bases, and 7 bases lay in between.

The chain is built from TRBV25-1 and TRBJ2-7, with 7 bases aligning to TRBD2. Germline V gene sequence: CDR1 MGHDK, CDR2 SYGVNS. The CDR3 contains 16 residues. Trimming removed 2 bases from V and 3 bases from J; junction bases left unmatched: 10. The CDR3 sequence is CASSELTLAGLYEQYF. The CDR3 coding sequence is TGTGCCAGCAGTGAACTTACATTAGCGGGCCTCTACGAGCAGTACTTC.

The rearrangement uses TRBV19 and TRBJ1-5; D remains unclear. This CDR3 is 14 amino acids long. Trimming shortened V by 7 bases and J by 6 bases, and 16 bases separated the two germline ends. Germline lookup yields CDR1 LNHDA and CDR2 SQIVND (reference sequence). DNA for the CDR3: TGTGCCAGTACCGAGGCTGTTCACGGTCAGCCCCAGCATTTT. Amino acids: CASTEAVHGQPQHF.

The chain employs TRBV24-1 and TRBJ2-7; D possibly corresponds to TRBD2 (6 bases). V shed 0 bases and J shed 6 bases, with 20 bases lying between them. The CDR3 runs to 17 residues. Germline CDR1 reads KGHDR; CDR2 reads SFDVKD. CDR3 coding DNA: TGTGCCACCAGTGATTTGCCTATTTCTAGGCTGCGGGGCGAGCAGTACTTC. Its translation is CATSDLPISRLRGEQYF.

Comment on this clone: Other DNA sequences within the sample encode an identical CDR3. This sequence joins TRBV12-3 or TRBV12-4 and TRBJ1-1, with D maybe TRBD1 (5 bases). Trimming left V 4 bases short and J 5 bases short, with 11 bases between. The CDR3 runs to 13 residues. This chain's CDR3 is CASSSGGGTEAFF. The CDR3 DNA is TGTGCCAGCAGTTCGGGGGGGGGTACTGAAGCTTTCTTT.

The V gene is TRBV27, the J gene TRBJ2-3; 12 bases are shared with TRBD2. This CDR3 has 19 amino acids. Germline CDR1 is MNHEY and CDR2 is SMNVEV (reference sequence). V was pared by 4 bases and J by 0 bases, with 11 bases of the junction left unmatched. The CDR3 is CASSSSSSGGETSTDTQYF. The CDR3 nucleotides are TGTGCCAGCAGTTCATCCTCTAGCGGGGGGGAAACTAGCACAGATACGCAGTATTTT.

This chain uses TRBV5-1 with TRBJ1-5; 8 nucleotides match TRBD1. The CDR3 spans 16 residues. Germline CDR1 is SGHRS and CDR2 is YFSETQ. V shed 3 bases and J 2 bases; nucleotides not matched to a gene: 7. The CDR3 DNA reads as TGCGCCAGCAGCTCCGGACAGGGAGAGGGCAATCAGCCCCAGCATTTT. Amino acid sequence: CASSSGQGEGNQPQHF.

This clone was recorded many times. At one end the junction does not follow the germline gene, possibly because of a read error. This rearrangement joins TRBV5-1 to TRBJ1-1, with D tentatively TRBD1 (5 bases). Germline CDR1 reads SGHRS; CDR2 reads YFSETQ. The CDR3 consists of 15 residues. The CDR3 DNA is TGCGCCAGCAACTTGAAGGACATCCGGAACACTGAAGCTTTCTTT. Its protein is CASNLKDIRNTEAFF.

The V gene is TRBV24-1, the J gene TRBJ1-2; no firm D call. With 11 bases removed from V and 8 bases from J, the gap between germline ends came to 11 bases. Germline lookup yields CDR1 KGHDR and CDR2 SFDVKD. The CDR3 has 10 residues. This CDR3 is CAIIFRGYTF. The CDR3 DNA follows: TGTGCCATCATTTTTCGGGGCTACACCTTC.

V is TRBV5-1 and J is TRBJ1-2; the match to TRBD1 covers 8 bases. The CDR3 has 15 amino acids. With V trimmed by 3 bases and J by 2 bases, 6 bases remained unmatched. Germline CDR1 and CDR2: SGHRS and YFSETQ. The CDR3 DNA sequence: TGCGCCAGCAGCTCGTCCGGACAGGGAAACTATGGCTACACCTTC. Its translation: CASSSSGQGNYGYTF.